This T cell receptor (beta chain) originates from a study of blood T cell repertoires in COVID-19. Overall study context: Researchers got acute and convalescent COVID-19 samples from the United States, Italy and Spain. PBMCs, B-cell-depleted T cells, or T cells provided the cDNA or gDNA that made up the material.

Measured with immunoSEQ multiplex PCR; TCRdb has only the in-frame clones, and not every one. The sample carries roughly 700,000 clones, more than 80% recorded once. The table lists this clone with a few counts. Germline loops: CDR1 MNHEY, CDR2 SVGAGI. V was pared by 7 bases and J by 1 base, with 11 bases between. This CDR3 is 13 amino acids long. This TCR was recovered from a woman between 18 and 30 years old with acute or convalescent COVID-19. The specimen was peripheral blood. This chain uses TRBV6-5 with TRBJ2-7, with D possibly TRBD2 on 6 matching bases. Here the CDR3 DNA reads TGTGCCAGCATCGGGACTTCTTCCTACGAGCAGTACTTC. It encodes CASIGTSSYEQYF.